The clone carrying this TCR beta chain showed up just a few times. The sample originates from a study of blood T cells in healthy people across ages. Alongside a J-beta primer mix, a sample-barcoded 5' primer served in a second PCR lasting about 7 to 11 cycles. One entry per CDR3 protein, called by TCRdb with MiXCR from the 5' RACE reads. The sample lists 1.2 million to 1.5 million distinct CDR3 sequences, 59% seen once, with 6.5% to 8.5% in the top ten. Germline CDR1 reads LGHNA; CDR2 reads YSLEER. V lost 0 bases, J lost 2 bases, and 10 bases lay in between. The CDR3 spans 15 residues. The rearrangement uses TRBV4-3 and TRBJ1-2; D not resolved. The receptor was isolated from a young man in good health. The sequencing sample was made of blood. This chain's CDR3 is CASSQDQAVNYGYTF. In nucleotides, the CDR3 is TGCGCCAGCAGCCAAGATCAGGCAGTCAACTATGGCTACACCTTC.